These 9 T cell receptor beta chains originate from one sample sequenced in a study of shared clonotypes between healthy human individuals. Profiled with immunoSEQ multiplex PCR; TCRdb holds only in-frame clones, not every one. The data show around 450,000 clones, roughly 83% seen once. Sequenced: PBMCs. The receptor source for this set is a woman aged 40 to 50 in good health. Some clones in this sample may be carry-over from other donors' samples.

CDR3 in amino acids: CASSLAAGGSPGELFF. CDR3 sequence (DNA): TGTGCCAGCAGCTTAGCGGCAGGGGGGTCCCCCGGGGAGCTGTTTTTT. The chain has TRBV13 and TRBJ2-2; a weak D match, TRBD1 (7 bases). The CDR3 contains 16 residues. V was shortened by 1 base and J by 6 bases, with 15 bases between the two germline ends. Germline CDR1 reads PRHDT; CDR2 reads FYEKMQ (reference sequence).

This clone was seen only once. J is TRBJ2-5 and V is TRBV6-4; TRBD1 matches at 9 bases. Germline V gene sequence: CDR1 MRHNA, CDR2 SNTAGT. This CDR3 comprises 15 residues. V trimming: 6 bases; J trimming: 5 bases; junction bases outside the gene matches: 10. DNA of the CDR3: TGTGCCAGCAGACCCGACAGGGGGTTTGGGGAGACCCAGTACTTC. Its translation is CASRPDRGFGETQYF.

The chain has TRBV2 and TRBJ2-5; TRBD1 might be the D (6 bases). The V end lost 7 bases, the J end lost 4 bases, and 16 bases lay between the germline ends. CDR3 size: 14 residues. Germline V gene lookup returns CDR1 SNHLY and CDR2 FYNNEI. The CDR3 is CASNPGGQRETQYF. CDR3 nucleotide sequence: TGTGCCAGCAATCCCGGTGGACAGAGAGAGACCCAGTACTTC.

The V gene is TRBV28, the J gene TRBJ1-5; 9 bases fit TRBD1. V lost 4 bases to trimming and J lost 6 bases; unmatched junction nucleotides: 4. The CDR3 contains 14 residues. Germline V lookup: CDR1 MDHEN, CDR2 SYDVKM. CDR3 sequence: CASSSGTGSQPQHF. CDR3 in DNA: TGTGCCAGCAGTTCAGGGACAGGGAGTCAGCCCCAGCATTTT.

Only a few counts were recorded for this clone. This chain links TRBV10-3 with TRBJ2-3; D remains unclear. The V end was cut by 10 bases, the J end by 3 bases, with 17 bases between. Germline loops: CDR1 ENHRY, CDR2 SYGVKD. This CDR3 comprises 14 residues. CDR3 sequence: CATSPGIGTDTQYF. In DNA, the CDR3 is TGTGCCACAAGTCCCGGTATAGGTACAGATACGCAGTATTTT.

The rearrangement uses TRBV4-1 and TRBJ2-7, with D perhaps matching TRBD1 (6 bases). Germline CDR1 MGHRA, CDR2 YSYEKL. The CDR3 runs 14 residues. Trimming stripped 4 bases from V and 0 bases from J, with 10 bases between. The CDR3 DNA is TGCGCCAGCAGCCCGGACAGTTCCTCCTACGAGCAGTACTTC. Its translation: CASSPDSSSYEQYF.

The table lists this clone with a count of one. This may stem from a read error, because a much larger clone lies one nucleotide away. The same CDR3 is also encoded by other DNA sequences in this sample. The CDR3 DNA is TGCGCCAGCAGCATTAGCGGCACTAGCACAGATACGCAGTATTTT. Protein sequence: CASSISGTSTDTQYF. The chain employs TRBV2 and TRBJ2-3; perhaps TRBD2 as D (6 bases). CDR1 SNHLY and CDR2 FYNNEI come from the germline V gene. The CDR3 has 15 amino acids.

V and J are TRBV18 and TRBJ2-2; 7 bases align to TRBD2. The ends lost 3 bases at V and 6 bases at J; junction bases unmatched: 7. The CDR3 sequence is 15 residues long. CDR1 is KGHSH and CDR2 is LQKENI in the germline V gene. DNA of the CDR3: TGTGCCAGCTCACCGGTGCGGGAGAAGGCCGGGGAGCTGTTTTTT. It is translated as CASSPVREKAGELFF.

The chain couples TRBV30 to TRBJ1-4; 10 bases match TRBD1. This CDR3 is built from 13 residues. The V gene end was trimmed by 7 bases and the J gene end by 4 bases; junction bases not matched to a gene: 3. Germline loops: CDR1 GTSNPN, CDR2 SVGIG (reference sequence). The DNA of the CDR3 is TGTGCCTCCCGGACAGGGGGTAATGAAAAACTGTTTTTT. Protein product: CASRTGGNEKLFF. Full variable domain (outside the CDR3, taken from reference TRBV30 and TRBJ1-4): SQTIHQWPATLVQPVGSPLSLECTVEGTSNPNLYWYRQAAGRGLQLLFYSVGIGQISSEVPQNLSASRPQDRQFILSSKKLLLSDSGFYLCASRTGGNEKLFFGSGTQLSVL.